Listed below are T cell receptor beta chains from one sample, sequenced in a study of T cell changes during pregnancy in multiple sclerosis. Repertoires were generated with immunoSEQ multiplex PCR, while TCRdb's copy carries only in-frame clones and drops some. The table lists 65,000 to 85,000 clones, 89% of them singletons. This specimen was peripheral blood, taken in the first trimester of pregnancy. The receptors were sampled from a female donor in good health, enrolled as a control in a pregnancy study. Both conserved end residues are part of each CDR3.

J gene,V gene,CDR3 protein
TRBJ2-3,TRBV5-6,CASSLGKLTGHTQYF
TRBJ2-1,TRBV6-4,CASSADYNEQFF
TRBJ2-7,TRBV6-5,CASGDFSSYEQYF
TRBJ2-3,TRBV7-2,CASSLGQRGGTDTQYF
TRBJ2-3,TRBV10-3,CAISETEDTQYF
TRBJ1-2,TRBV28,CASRQTGGYGYTF
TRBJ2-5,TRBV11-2,CASRSGQRGRKTQYF
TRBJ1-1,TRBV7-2,CASSFADRGPNTEAFF
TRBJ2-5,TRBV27,CASTPRPGSGTQYF
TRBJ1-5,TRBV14,CASSQPNDYSNQPQHF
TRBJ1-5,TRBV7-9,CASSRGQFGNQPQHF
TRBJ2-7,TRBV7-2,CASSSFSYEQYF
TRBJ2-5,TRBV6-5,CASQPSGIEETQYF
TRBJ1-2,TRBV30,CAWSVGSDANYGYTF
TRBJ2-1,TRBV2,CASRERGGTYNEQFF
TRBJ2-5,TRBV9,CASSGLAGGLGETQYF
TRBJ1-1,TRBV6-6,CASIPDRVPTEAFF
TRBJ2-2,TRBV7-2,CASSSGLAGGELFF
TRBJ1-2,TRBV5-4,CASSPQRGGRTSGYTF
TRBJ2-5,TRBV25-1,CASSRIRQGTQETQYF
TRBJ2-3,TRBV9,CASSVDPGTDTQYF
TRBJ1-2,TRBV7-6,CASSLRTPAGQGATGYTF
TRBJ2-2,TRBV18,CASSPSGQGSTGELFF
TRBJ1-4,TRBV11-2,CASSSQGANEKLFF
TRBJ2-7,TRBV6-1,CASSVVAGSYEQYF
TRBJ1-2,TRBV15,CATSRDTGLGHTLYGYTF
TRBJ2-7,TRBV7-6,CASTPEEGRSSYEQYF
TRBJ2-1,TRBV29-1,CSGDVGTGGIPYNEQFF
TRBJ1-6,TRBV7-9,CASSWDTGNSPLHF
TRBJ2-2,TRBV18,CASSAPARTNTGELFF
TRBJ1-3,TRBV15,CATRDRGGNTIYF
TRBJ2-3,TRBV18,CASSPQGRRDTQYF
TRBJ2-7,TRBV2,CASRYRDSPYEQYF
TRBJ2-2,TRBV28,CASSFPTTGELFF
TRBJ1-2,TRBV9,CASSVEGVHGGYTF
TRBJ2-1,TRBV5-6,CASSNSGKTYNEQFF
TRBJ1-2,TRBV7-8,CASSPGQGANYGYTF
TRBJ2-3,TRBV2,CASSDYTDTQYF
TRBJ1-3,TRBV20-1,CSGNAGNTIYF